The 18 T cell receptor beta chains given below trace back to one sample, sequenced in a study of cytomegalovirus exposure and HLA in healthy donors. The PCR was carried out with 60 Vbeta primers and 13 Jbeta primers. Some clones are missing from TCRdb's copy, which holds only in-frame ones; the method was immunoSEQ multiplex PCR. The sample includes about 130,000 clones, roughly 70% of them seen just once. Material for sequencing was PBMCs. The source is a middle-aged man in good health and CMV-seronegative.

This chain connects TRBV5-4 to TRBJ2-2; TRBD2 agrees at 7 bases. J was trimmed by 2 bases and V by 4 bases; bases with no gene match: 11. The germline gives CDR1 SGHNT, CDR2 YYREEE (reference sequence). The CDR3 consists of 17 residues. The CDR3 reads CASSPGTTLGNTGELFF. CDR3 sequence (DNA): TGTGCCAGCAGCCCAGGGACTACTTTAGGAAACACCGGGGAGCTGTTTTTT.

This clone was detected once. V gene TRBV9 combines with J gene TRBJ2-5, with TRBD2 as a possible D gene (6 bases). This CDR3 comprises 14 residues. CDR1 is SGDLS and CDR2 is YYNGEE in the germline V gene. Trimming shortened V by 0 bases and J by 2 bases, and 8 bases separated the two germline ends. CDR3 bases: TGTGCCAGCAGCGTAGGAGGGAGGCAAGAGACCCAGTACTTC. It yields the protein CASSVGGRQETQYF.

This clone was seen just once. This rearrangement joins TRBV4-1 to TRBJ1-2, with 8 bases that match TRBD1. This CDR3 is 16 amino acids long. J gave up 5 bases and V 4 bases, and 12 bases lay outside the gene matches. Germline V gene sequence: CDR1 MGHRA, CDR2 YSYEKL. This chain's CDR3 is CASSLGQGIIGYGYTF. For the CDR3, the DNA is TGCGCCAGCAGCCTTGGACAGGGCATAATTGGGTATGGCTACACCTTC.

This chain links TRBV7-3 with TRBJ2-1; the match to TRBD1 covers 7 bases. The junction had 6 bases not matched to a gene; V was cut back by 0 bases and J by 1 base. The CDR3 has 17 residues. Germline CDR1 and CDR2: SGHTA and FQGTGA. CDR3 coding DNA: TGTGCCAGCAGCTTAACGTCACCAGGGGGTTCCTACAATGAGCAGTTCTTC. Translation gives CASSLTSPGGSYNEQFF. The full variable domain, completed using reference TRBV7-3 and TRBJ2-1, is GAGVSQTPSNKVTEKGKYVELRCDPISGHTALYWYRQSLGQGPEFLIYFQGTGAADDSGLPNDRFFAVRPEGSVSTLKIQRTERGDSAVYLCASSLTSPGGSYNEQFFGPGTRLTVL.

This sequence joins TRBV2 and TRBJ2-7; 7 nucleotides line up with TRBD1. This CDR3 spans 17 amino acids. Germline loops: CDR1 SNHLY, CDR2 FYNNEI. J gave up 5 bases and V 6 bases, and 19 bases lay outside the gene matches. The CDR3, as DNA: TGTGCCAGCAGGTCCTCCAAGGGGGCAGTTCGGCACAACGAGCAGTACTTC. Translating it yields CASRSSKGAVRHNEQYF.

Note on this clone: Other DNA sequences from this sample encode an identical CDR3 as well. This sequence joins TRBV5-1 and TRBJ2-7; D may be TRBD2 (5 bases). The germline gives CDR1 SGHRS, CDR2 YFSETQ. The CDR3 contains 14 residues. The germline V and J ends were trimmed by 0 bases and 1 base, with 8 bases remaining between them. The DNA for the CDR3 is TGCGCCAGCAGCTTGGCGGGCGGGTCCTACGAGCAGTACTTC. Translation gives CASSLAGGSYEQYF.

This rearrangement joins TRBV5-1 to TRBJ1-4, with 7 bases matching TRBD1. The CDR3 spans 12 residues. V lost 0 bases to trimming and J lost 16 bases; unmatched junction nucleotides: 6. Germline V gene sequence: CDR1 SGHRS, CDR2 YFSETQ. CDR3 region: CASSLECRGRFF. The CDR3 DNA reads as TGCGCCAGCAGCTTGGAATGCAGGGGGAGGTTTTTT.

The J gene is TRBJ1-2, the V gene TRBV29-1, with D possibly TRBD1 on 6 matching bases. Trimming removed 3 bases from V and 2 bases from J, with 13 bases in between. The germline CDR1 and CDR2 sequences are SQVTM and ANQGSEA. The CDR3 runs 14 residues. In DNA form, the CDR3 reads TGCAGCGTTGACCGGGACACGAGCAACTATGGCTACACCTTC. Its translation: CSVDRDTSNYGYTF. Combining the CDR3 with reference TRBV29-1 and TRBJ1-2 gives the whole variable domain SAVISQKPSRDICQRGTSLTIQCQVDSQVTMMFWYRQQPGQSLTLIATANQGSEATYESGFVIDKFPISRPNLTFSTLTVSNMSPEDSSIYLCSVDRDTSNYGYTFGSGTRLTVV.

The chain joins TRBV15 to TRBJ2-3, with 7 bases fitting TRBD1. Germline CDR1 is LNHNV and CDR2 is YYDKDF (reference sequence). The CDR3 totals 14 residues. The trim removed 1 base at V and 5 bases at J, leaving 3 bases unmatched. Here the CDR3 reads CATSRGQGRDTQYF. CDR3 in DNA: TGTGCCACCAGCAGAGGACAGGGACGAGATACGCAGTATTTT.

This clone showed up just once. The chain couples TRBV7-2 to TRBJ2-7; a possible D gene is TRBD2 (5 bases). Germline V gene lookup returns CDR1 SGHTA and CDR2 FQGNSA. This CDR3 contains 14 residues. Trimming cost V 1 base and J 7 bases, with 14 bases left between them. The CDR3 sequence is CASSLGAGSGEQYF. CDR3 sequence (DNA): TGTGCCAGCAGCTTAGGGGCGGGTTCGGGTGAGCAGTACTTC.

The chain recombines TRBV19 with TRBJ1-2; 7 nucleotides align to TRBD1. The CDR3 consists of 12 residues. Germline V CDR1 and CDR2: LNHDA, SQIVND (reference sequence). After removal of 7 bases from V and 8 bases from J, the junction contained 7 bases not matched to a gene. CDR3 bases: TGTGCCAGTACGTACAGGGGCGGCGGCTACACCTTC. Translating it yields CASTYRGGGYTF.

The chain combines TRBV7-7 with TRBJ2-5; 13 bases match TRBD2. The V and J ends lost 1 base and 5 bases, in that order; junction bases with no gene match: 10. The CDR3 covers 18 residues. Germline CDR1 is SSHAT and CDR2 is FNYEAQ (reference sequence). In DNA, the CDR3 is TGTGCCAGCAGCTTAGGGACTAGCGGGGGATCCCTCCCCGAGACCCAGTACTTC. Translation: CASSLGTSGGSLPETQYF.

The rearrangement links TRBV6-5 to TRBJ1-4, with TRBD1 identical over 8 bases. The CDR3 loop spans 15 amino acids. Germline V CDR1 and CDR2: MNHEY, SVGAGI. With 6 bases clipped from V and 8 bases from J, the junction kept 11 bases outside the gene matches. The CDR3 nucleotides are TGTGCCAGCAGCCGCGGGGGACAGGACGGCGAAAAACTGTTTTTT. Translating gives CASSRGGQDGEKLFF.

The V gene is TRBV28, the J gene TRBJ2-5; tentative D call: TRBD1 (6 bases). The germline V and J ends were trimmed by 8 bases and 0 bases, with 13 bases remaining between them. This CDR3 has 14 residues. Germline CDR1 and CDR2: MDHEN and SYDVKM. CDR3 bases: TGTGCCAGCCGACTCAGGGGTCACCAAGAGACCCAGTACTTC. Its protein is CASRLRGHQETQYF.

The chain recombines TRBV7-9 with TRBJ1-2; D remains unclear. V was clipped by 4 bases and J by 8 bases, with 14 bases between them. The CDR3 is made up of 13 amino acids. The V gene's germline CDR1 is SEHNR and CDR2 FQNEAQ (reference sequence). The CDR3 bases are TGTGCCAGCAGCTCCTGGCTTGCTAGCGGCTACACCTTC. The encoded protein is CASSSWLASGYTF.

The V and J genes are TRBV2 and TRBJ1-5; D ambiguous. CDR1 is SNHLY and CDR2 is FYNNEI in the germline V gene. The CDR3 spans 14 residues. Trimming took 3 bases from V and 1 from J, leaving 7 bases between them. The CDR3 spells CASSDQASNQPQHF. DNA for the CDR3: TGTGCCAGCAGTGACCAGGCAAGCAATCAGCCCCAGCATTTT.

The chain has TRBV28 and TRBJ2-1; 9 nucleotides agree with TRBD2. The germline CDR1 and CDR2 sequences are MDHEN and SYDVKM. The CDR3 covers 17 residues. Unmatched junction bases numbered 12, after V lost 3 bases and J lost 6 bases. CDR3 amino acids: CASSFPAGGPRSNEQFF. CDR3 nucleotide sequence: TGTGCCAGCAGTTTTCCGGCGGGAGGGCCTCGAAGCAATGAGCAGTTCTTC.

The CDR3: CASSVDNYRTDTQYF. CDR3 DNA sequence: TGTGCCAGCAGCGTAGACAACTACCGCACAGATACGCAGTATTTT. The genes are TRBV9 and TRBJ2-3; D not resolved. V lost 0 bases and J lost 1, with 9 bases in between. This CDR3 region has 15 residues. Germline V gene data show CDR1 as SGDLS and CDR2 as YYNGEE.